This is a list of T cell receptor beta chains from one sample in a study of low-dose radiotherapy and immunotherapy resistance in tumors. From the reads, TCRdb called clonotypes with MiXCR, one entry per CDR3 protein. The sample has tens of thousands of distinct CDR3 sequences, under 25% seen once; the top ten hold roughly 13%. Sample: PBMCs, taken after low-dose radiotherapy plus immunotherapy. Receptors originate from a female donor with ovarian cancer. CDR3s include the opening cysteine and the closing phenylalanine or tryptophan. Fields, in order: CDR3 protein, CDR3 DNA, J gene, D gene, clone size, V gene. The D gene is left open where the match is weak. The size of a clone is reported for some rows only, either as once, few or many, or as a class for expanded clones.

CDR3: CATSRDPATGELFF
DNA: TGTGCCACCAGCAGAGATCCGGCCACCGGGGAGCTGTTTTTT
J: TRBJ2-2
D: -
size: many
V: TRBV15

CDR3: CASSLGQNQPQHF
DNA: TGTGCCAGCAGTTTAGGCCAGAATCAGCCCCAGCATTTT
J: TRBJ1-5
D: -
size: many
V: TRBV12-3/TRBV12-4

CDR3: CASSPGSRGRADTQYF
DNA: TGTGCCAGCAGCCCGGGGAGCAGGGGGCGTGCAGATACGCAGTATTTT
J: TRBJ2-3
D: TRBD1
size: many
V: TRBV14

CDR3: CASSPDRGLGELFF
DNA: TGTGCCAGCAGTCCTGACAGGGGGCTAGGGGAGCTGTTTTTT
J: TRBJ2-2
D: TRBD1
size: many
V: TRBV2

CDR3: CASSLRSASNTIYF
DNA: TGTGCCAGCAGTTTAAGGTCGGCGTCGAACACCATATATTTT
J: TRBJ1-3
D: -
size: -
V: TRBV28

CDR3: CASSLAGGSVNEQFF
DNA: TGCGCCAGCAGCTTGGCCGGCGGGAGTGTGAATGAGCAGTTCTTC
J: TRBJ2-1
D: TRBD2
size: many
V: TRBV5-1

CDR3: CASSVAGVSYNEQFF
DNA: TGTGCCAGCAGCGTAGCGGGTGTCTCCTACAATGAGCAGTTCTTC
J: TRBJ2-1
D: -
size: many
V: TRBV9

CDR3: CASRAGRNEKLFF
DNA: TGTGCCAGCAGGGCCGGGCGAAATGAAAAACTGTTTTTT
J: TRBJ1-4
D: -
size: -
V: TRBV6-5

CDR3: CASSSVPGRDYGYTF
DNA: TGTGCCAGCAGTTCGGTGCCAGGGCGCGACTATGGCTACACCTTC
J: TRBJ1-2
D: -
size: many
V: TRBV6-2/TRBV6-3

CDR3: CASSLGNSYEQYF
DNA: TGTGCCAGCAGCTTGGGAAACTCCTACGAGCAGTACTTC
J: TRBJ2-7
D: -
size: many
V: TRBV7-9

CDR3: CASSFGQPQHF
DNA: TGTGCCAGCAGTTTTGGTCAGCCCCAGCATTTT
J: TRBJ1-5
D: -
size: many
V: TRBV12-3/TRBV12-4

CDR3: CASSLDVSVTGELFF
DNA: TGTGCCAGCAGCTTAGATGTTAGCGTTACCGGGGAGCTGTTTTTT
J: TRBJ2-2
D: -
size: many
V: TRBV11-3

CDR3: CATQWRRGSYNEQFF
DNA: TGTGCCACCCAGTGGAGGCGGGGCTCCTACAATGAGCAGTTCTTC
J: TRBJ2-1
D: -
size: many
V: TRBV19

CDR3: CASSLQGATDTQYF
DNA: TGTGCCAGCAGCTTACAGGGGGCCACAGATACGCAGTATTTT
J: TRBJ2-3
D: TRBD1
size: many
V: TRBV11-2

CDR3: CASSQVGSFYFSGANVLTF
DNA: TGCGCCAGCAGCCAAGTCGGTAGTTTTTACTTCTCTGGGGCCAACGTCCTGACTTTC
J: TRBJ2-6
D: -
size: many
V: TRBV4-3

CDR3: CASSLGSGSTDTQYF
DNA: TGTGCCAGCAGCTTAGGTTCCGGGAGCACAGATACGCAGTATTTT
J: TRBJ2-3
D: -
size: few
V: TRBV7-3

CDR3: CASSPRLGKNFNSYNEQFF
DNA: TGTGCCAGCAGTCCCCGACTGGGTAAAAACTTCAATTCCTACAATGAGCAGTTCTTC
J: TRBJ2-1
D: -
size: many
V: TRBV6-6

CDR3: CASNSGGPTYNEQFF
DNA: TGTGCCAGCAACAGCGGGGGGCCCACCTACAATGAGCAGTTCTTC
J: TRBJ2-1
D: TRBD2
size: many
V: TRBV2

CDR3: CASSLDGQDYNEQFF
DNA: TGTGCCAGCAGCTTAGACGGACAAGACTACAATGAGCAGTTCTTC
J: TRBJ2-1
D: -
size: many
V: TRBV11-3

CDR3: CASTEAGRLPGTQYF
DNA: TGTGCCAGCACGGAAGCGGGACGCCTCCCGGGTACGCAGTATTTT
J: TRBJ2-3
D: TRBD2
size: many
V: TRBV12-3/TRBV12-4

CDR3: CASSLAQGRGAEAFF
DNA: TGTGCCAGCAGCTTGGCTCAGGGTAGGGGCGCTGAAGCTTTCTTT
J: TRBJ1-1
D: -
size: -
V: TRBV5-4

CDR3: CASSLEGLNQETQYF
DNA: TGTGCCAGCAGTCTAGAAGGGTTAAACCAAGAGACCCAGTACTTC
J: TRBJ2-5
D: -
size: many
V: TRBV28

CDR3: CASSTTLSGNYGYTF
DNA: TGTGCCAGCAGTACCACTCTATCCGGAAACTATGGCTACACCTTC
J: TRBJ1-2
D: -
size: many
V: TRBV28

CDR3: CASNGQGGTNTEAFF
DNA: TGTGCCAGCAACGGACAGGGTGGGACGAACACTGAAGCTTTCTTT
J: TRBJ1-1
D: TRBD1
size: many
V: TRBV6-2/TRBV6-3

CDR3: CSARTGGDGYTF
DNA: TGCAGTGCTCGGACAGGGGGCGATGGCTACACCTTC
J: TRBJ1-2
D: TRBD1
size: many
V: TRBV20-1

CDR3: CSVEDGDEQYF
DNA: TGCAGCGTTGAAGATGGCGACGAGCAGTACTTC
J: TRBJ2-7
D: -
size: -
V: TRBV29-1

CDR3: CASSVFSGSTDTQYF
DNA: TGTGCCAGCAGCGTCTTTAGCGGTAGCACAGATACGCAGTATTTT
J: TRBJ2-3
D: -
size: few
V: TRBV9